A selection of T cell receptor beta chains follows, all from one sample in a study of cytomegalovirus exposure and HLA in healthy donors. TCRdb's table, derived via immunoSEQ multiplex PCR, lists solely in-frame clones and lacks some. Of 140,000 to 150,000 clones listed, around 65% are singletons. Material: PBMCs. These receptor sequences come from a male donor in good health and CMV-seronegative. CDR3s include the opening cysteine and the closing phenylalanine or tryptophan. D genes are given only for firm matches. Only part of the rows carry a size: once, few, many, or a class if the clone is expanded.

TRBJ2-5,TRBV6-5,NA,few,TGTGCCAGCAGTCACAGGGCCTACCAAGAGACCCAGTACTTC,CASSHRAYQETQYF
TRBJ2-5,TRBV11-3,TRBD2,NA,TGTGCCAGCAGCCCTGGGGTCGGGGGGCAAGAGACCCAGTACTTC,CASSPGVGGQETQYF
TRBJ2-3,TRBV5-1,NA,NA,TGCGCCAGCAGCTTGGCCACCCTAGTGACAGATACGCAGTATTTT,CASSLATLVTDTQYF
TRBJ1-1,TRBV18,TRBD1,NA,TGTGCCAGCTCACCGTCAGGGGGGTTGACTGAAGCTTTCTTT,CASSPSGGLTEAFF
TRBJ2-7,TRBV6-5,NA,NA,TGTGCCAGCAGTTACTCACGACAGTTCTCCTACGAGCAGTACTTC,CASSYSRQFSYEQYF
TRBJ2-2,TRBV6-1,NA,NA,TGTGCCAGCAGTTCGGTCGGTGGGCGGGCCGGGGAGCTGTTTTTT,CASSSVGGRAGELFF
TRBJ1-6,TRBV2,NA,few,TGTGCCAGCAGTGAAGTATCAGGGCGTAAGGGTTCACCCCTCCACTTT,CASSEVSGRKGSPLHF
TRBJ2-1,TRBV2,TRBD1,NA,TGTGCCACCGCCGGGACAGGGGTCCTTAATGAGCAGTTCTTC,CATAGTGVLNEQFF
TRBJ2-7,TRBV7-9,NA,NA,TGTGCCAGCAGCTTAGAGATATACGGGAGTGGGAGCTCCTACGAGCAGTACTTC,CASSLEIYGSGSSYEQYF
TRBJ2-3,TRBV2,TRBD1,once,TGTGCCAGCACCCCCCTGGGACAGGGGACAGATACGCAGTATTTT,CASTPLGQGTDTQYF
TRBJ2-6,TRBV5-1,TRBD2,NA,TGCGCCAGCAGCTTGGATAGCGGGGCCACTGGGGCCAACGTCCTGACTTTC,CASSLDSGATGANVLTF
TRBJ2-2,TRBV7-9,NA,few,TGTGCCAGCAGCTTAGGTTCTGGGGCGGCCGAGCTGTTTTTT,CASSLGSGAAELFF
TRBJ2-7,TRBV4-3,TRBD1,NA,TGCGCCAGCAGCCAAGATAAGACAGGGGGCAACTACGAGCAGTACTTC,CASSQDKTGGNYEQYF
TRBJ2-7,TRBV15,NA,NA,TGTGCCACCAGCAGAGATATTACAGGGTCCTACGAGCAGTACTTC,CATSRDITGSYEQYF
TRBJ1-1,TRBV28,NA,once,TGTGCCAGCAGTTTCCAAATCACTGAAGCTTTCTTT,CASSFQITEAFF
TRBJ2-7,TRBV28,TRBD1,NA,TGTGCCAGCAGTTCCCCAGGGGGCTATGTCACCTTTTACTACGAGCAGTACTTC,CASSSPGGYVTFYYEQYF
TRBJ1-6,TRBV18,TRBD1,NA,TGTGCCAGCTCACCAGGACAGGGGGCTAATTCACCCCTCCACTTT,CASSPGQGANSPLHF
TRBJ1-4,TRBV6-5,TRBD1,few,TGTGCCAGCAGTTACTCGGACAGGGAGTGGGAAAAACTGTTTTTT,CASSYSDREWEKLFF
TRBJ2-5,TRBV10-3,TRBD1,NA,TGTGCCATCAGTGAGTCGAGGACAGGCCAAGAGACCCAGTACTTC,CAISESRTGQETQYF
TRBJ2-7,TRBV9,TRBD2,NA,TGTGCCAGCAGCGTAGGGGGGGGTGAGGTCTACGAGCAGTACTTC,CASSVGGGEVYEQYF
TRBJ2-7,TRBV30,NA,once,TGTGCCTGGAGCCGGGACTCGGCCTACGAGCAGTACTTC,CAWSRDSAYEQYF
TRBJ1-2,TRBV7-2,NA,NA,TGTGCCAGCAGCTTACTCGCTACGTCTGGCTACACCTTC,CASSLLATSGYTF
TRBJ1-2,TRBV2,NA,NA,TGTGCCAGCAGCGACCAGGGTTCGAACTATGGCTACACCTTC,CASSDQGSNYGYTF
TRBJ2-6,TRBV7-6,NA,NA,TGTGCCAGCAGCTTAGTTTCTTCCGGGGCCAACGTCCTGACTTTC,CASSLVSSGANVLTF
TRBJ1-1,TRBV19,NA,NA,TGTGCCAGTAGTATCGCCAGATTGAACACTGAAGCTTTCTTT,CASSIARLNTEAFF
TRBJ2-1,TRBV4-2,TRBD2,NA,TGTGCCAGCAGCCAAGATAGCGGGGGGGGCATGGAGCAGTTCTTC,CASSQDSGGGMEQFF
TRBJ1-6,TRBV29-1,NA,NA,TGCAGCGTTTCTCAGGACAGAAATTCACCCCTCCACTTT,CSVSQDRNSPLHF
TRBJ1-2,TRBV28,TRBD1,NA,TGTGCCAGCACCCAAACCGGGACAGGGTATGGCTACACCTTC,CASTQTGTGYGYTF
TRBJ2-7,TRBV5-6,NA,NA,TGTGCCAGCAGCTTTGGCGGGCGGGGAACCTACGAGCAGTACTTC,CASSFGGRGTYEQYF
TRBJ2-7,TRBV7-3,NA,NA,TGTGCCAGCAGCCTACAGGGCGGCGGGGAGCAGTACTTC,CASSLQGGGEQYF
TRBJ2-7,TRBV29-1,NA,few,TGCAGCGCCCGGCCAGGGTTTGGGAACTACGAGCAGTACTTC,CSARPGFGNYEQYF
TRBJ2-3,TRBV19,NA,NA,TGTGCCAGTAGTACAGGGGCCTACACAGATACGCAGTATTTT,CASSTGAYTDTQYF
TRBJ2-7,TRBV7-9,NA,few,TGTGCCAGCAGCCAAACACACGAGCAGTACTTC,CASSQTHEQYF
TRBJ2-5,TRBV27,NA,few,TGTGCCAGCAGCTCTCCCGGTGGGGCCCAAGAGACCCAGTACTTC,CASSSPGGAQETQYF
TRBJ2-5,TRBV27,TRBD2,NA,TGTGCCAGCCGCGGCGGGGGGGAAGAGACCCAGTACTTC,CASRGGGEETQYF
TRBJ1-5,TRBV19,NA,once,TGTGCCAGTAGTATAGGGTTCGGGGTGGTCCGCGATCAGCCCCAGCATTTT,CASSIGFGVVRDQPQHF
TRBJ1-2,TRBV30,NA,NA,TGTGGGAGGGCCAGGACCGTGGTGTTAAACTATGGCTACACCTTC,CGRARTVVLNYGYTF
TRBJ1-1,TRBV5-1,NA,NA,TGCGCCAGCAGCTTAGAAGGGGTTTTGGGTTTCTCTGAAGCTTTCTTT,CASSLEGVLGFSEAFF